This paragraph reports one T cell receptor beta chain. Its target is unknown. Sequenced with the Oncomine TCR Beta short-read assay was DNA taken from cultured CD4+ T cells. The authors extracted genomic DNA from cultured CD4+ T cells. TCRdb ran MiXCR on the PCR reads and lists one entry per CDR3 protein. The sample carries 10,000 to 15,000 distinct CDR3 sequences, 47% recorded once. The treatment here: 10-day PBMC culture with coronavirus spike peptide pools or control peptides (ViraFEST assay). Via ViraFEST, peptide pools expanded antigen-specific T cells before TCR sequencing. The sample originates from a study of vaccination and CD4 T cells after COVID-19. Across the study: Control cultures, each given a CEFX pool, an HIV-1 Nef pool, or no peptide, were included.

The CDR3 has 12 amino acids. V shed 3 bases and J shed 13 bases, with 10 bases lying between them. The sample was CD4+ T cells from blood, cultured in vitro. This TCR was sampled from a human donor who had recovered from COVID-19. The chain has TRBV12-3 or TRBV12-4 and TRBJ1-6; possible D gene TRBD1, 5 bases. The CDR3 DNA sequence: TGTGCCAGCAGTTTGGGGGTTGGGCCCCTCCACTTT. Translating gives CASSLGVGPLHF.